This paragraph reports one TCR beta chain. From germline, CDR1 is ENHRY and CDR2 SYGVKD. The CDR3 sequence is 12 residues long. Deletions cut 6 bases from V and 5 bases from J, with 5 bases between. This sample is drawn from a study of blood T cell repertoires in COVID-19. Some clones are missing from TCRdb's copy, which holds only in-frame ones; the method was immunoSEQ multiplex PCR. The sample consists of 250,000 or so clones, roughly four fifths of them appearing once. The V and J genes are TRBV10-3 and TRBJ1-6; D unresolved. Sequenced: PBMCs or T cells enriched from blood (not recorded which). The receptor comes from a man in his fifties or sixties who had recovered from COVID-19. The CDR3 here is CAISGNNSPLHF. DNA of the CDR3: TGTGCCATCAGCGGGAATAATTCACCCCTCCACTTT.